A single sample gave rise to the 32 T cell receptor beta chains below, sequenced in a study of blood T cells in healthy people across ages. For the second PCR, which ran for roughly 6 to 12 cycles, a sample-barcoded 5' primer and a J-beta primer mix were used. MiXCR, applied by TCRdb to the 5' RACE reads, yields one record per CDR3 protein. The sample consists of 1.5 million to 2 million distinct CDR3 sequences, more than 35% of them appearing once. Sequenced: blood. Receptors were obtained from a human donor in good health.

This chain links TRBV2 with TRBJ2-7, with 8 bases matching TRBD1. This CDR3 contains 14 residues. V shed 4 bases, J shed 3 bases, and the junction held 5 bases outside the gene matches. CDR1 and CDR2 (germline): SNHLY, FYNNEI. Written as DNA, the CDR3 is TGTGCCAGCAGTGCAGGGGGCCGCGTCTACGAGCAGTACTTC. It encodes CASSAGGRVYEQYF.

The gene calls are TRBV4-2 and TRBJ2-3, with 9 bases lining up with TRBD1. The CDR3 runs 17 residues. V was pared by 2 bases and J by 5 bases, with 11 bases of the junction left unmatched. CDR1 LGHNA and CDR2 YNFKEQ come from the germline V gene. CDR3 in amino acids: CASSQTGTGTLRDTQYF. CDR3 DNA: TGTGCCAGCAGCCAAACCGGGACAGGGACCCTAAGAGATACGCAGTATTTT.

This clonotype showed up just a few times. The chain is built from TRBV7-2 and TRBJ2-5, with TRBD1 identical over 9 bases. The end of the DNA aligns better with TRBJ2-7, so the J call may be wrong. The germline V gene has CDR1 SGHTA and CDR2 FQGNSA. The CDR3 extends over 14 amino acids. The CDR3 spells CASSWDREPYEQYF. DNA of the CDR3: TGTGCCAGCAGCTGGGACAGGGAACCCTACGAGCAGTACTTC.

The V and J genes are TRBV12-3 or TRBV12-4 and TRBJ1-2; TRBD1 matches 7 bases. The CDR3 contains 14 residues. The junction had 7 bases not matched to a gene; V was cut back by 5 bases and J by 4 bases. The CDR3 spells CASSRDRSLYGYTF. In DNA, the CDR3 is TGTGCCAGCAGTCGGGACAGATCCCTCTATGGCTACACCTTC.

This clonotype was counted between two and nine times. The CDR3 sequence is CASSLKWGAEKLFF. In DNA, the CDR3 is TGTGCCAGCAGCTTAAAGTGGGGTGCGGAAAAACTGTTTTTT. This sequence joins TRBV7-2 and TRBJ1-4; D gene uncertain. Germline V CDR1 and CDR2: SGHTA, FQGNSA. Deletions cut 2 bases from V and 8 bases from J, with 12 bases between. The CDR3 covers 14 residues.

The chain joins TRBV7-3 to TRBJ2-2; maybe TRBD2 (5 bases). The CDR3 has 13 residues. Per the germline V gene, CDR1 is SGHTA and CDR2 is FQGTGA. V was shortened by 4 bases and J by 4 bases, with 7 bases between the two germline ends. The CDR3 coding sequence is TGTGCCAGCAGCTCCGGGGTCACCGGGGAGCTGTTTTTT. This sequence encodes CASSSGVTGELFF.

A remark on this clonotype: An end of the junction differs from the germline gene, which may be a read error. The rearrangement joins TRBV3-1 to TRBJ2-6; possibly TRBD1 for D (5 bases). The CDR3 totals 19 residues. Germline V CDR1 and CDR2: LGHDT, YNNKEL (reference sequence). The CDR3 here is CASSQDWRITSSGANVRTF. The CDR3 region has the DNA TGTGCCAGCAGCCAAGATTGGCGGATTACAAGCTCTGGGGCCAACGTCCGGACTTTC.

This clonotype was counted between two and nine times. The chain links TRBV28 to TRBJ2-3, with D perhaps assigned TRBD1 or TRBD2 (5 bases each). CDR1 is MDHEN and CDR2 is SYDVKM in the germline V gene. V was shortened by 8 bases and J by 6 bases, with 15 bases between the two germline ends. The CDR3 sequence is 13 residues long. This CDR3 reads CASRQGPSDTQYF. The CDR3 nucleotides read TGTGCCAGCCGGCAGGGACCGAGCGATACGCAGTATTTT.

The gene calls are TRBV5-1 and TRBJ1-5; TRBD1 aligns across 8 bases. With V trimmed by 4 bases and J by 2 bases, 17 bases remained unmatched. The CDR3 length is 19 residues. Germline loops: CDR1 SGHRS, CDR2 YFSETQ. CDR3 nucleotide sequence: TGCGCCAGCAGCGGTTTGGACAGGGTTGCGGGCTTGGGCAATCAGCCCCAGCATTTT. The encoded protein is CASSGLDRVAGLGNQPQHF.

The chain has TRBV18 and TRBJ2-3; either TRBD1 or TRBD2 may fit D (5 bases each). This CDR3 is 17 amino acids long. Trimming left V 4 bases short and J 0 bases short, with 17 bases between. The germline V gene encodes CDR1 KGHSH and CDR2 LQKENI. CDR3 bases: TGTGCCAGCTCACAGCAGTATGCCGGGGCCAGCACAGATACGCAGTATTTT. As protein: CASSQQYAGASTDTQYF.

This clonotype has more than one count but fewer than ten. The chain couples TRBV5-1 to TRBJ2-1, with 10 bases matching TRBD1. CDR1 and CDR2 (germline): SGHRS, YFSETQ. This CDR3 is 17 amino acids long. V dropped 7 bases and J dropped 0; count of bases not matched to a gene: 10. CDR3 sequence (DNA): TGCGCCAGCCCTTTCGAGGACAGGGGGATCTCCTACAATGAGCAGTTCTTC. As protein: CASPFEDRGISYNEQFF.

The CDR3 reads CASSYRGGWRGGLNEQFF. The DNA of the CDR3 is TGTGCCAGCAGTTACCGCGGTGGATGGCGGGGGGGGTTAAATGAGCAGTTCTTC. J is TRBJ2-1 and V is TRBV6-5; TRBD2 matches 9 bases. Per the germline V gene, CDR1 is MNHEY and CDR2 is SVGAGI. V lost 2 bases and J lost 7; bases outside the gene matches: 15. The length of the CDR3 is 18 residues.

This clonotype showed up just a few times. CDR3 amino acids: CSASETGASGYTF. The CDR3 region has the DNA TGCAGTGCTAGTGAAACAGGGGCAAGCGGCTACACCTTC. The J gene is TRBJ1-2, the V gene TRBV20-1; 7 positions match TRBD1. The V and J ends lost 3 bases and 8 bases, in that order; junction bases with no gene match: 9. The CDR3 covers 13 residues. The germline V gene has CDR1 DFQATT and CDR2 SNEGSKA (reference sequence).

This clonotype occurred a few times. The chain links TRBV28 to TRBJ2-5; D call uncertain. V lost 3 bases and J 9 bases, leaving 14 bases between the germline ends. From germline, CDR1 is MDHEN and CDR2 SYDVKM. CDR3 length: 13 amino acids. The CDR3 coding sequence is TGTGCCAGCAGTTTGTCAGCTGATTCGGCCCAGTACTTC. This gives the protein CASSLSADSAQYF.

The chain links TRBV5-1 to TRBJ2-7; 8 nucleotides agree with TRBD1. Germline V gives CDR1 SGHRS, CDR2 YFSETQ. The V segment lost 0 bases and the J segment 1 base; nucleotides outside the gene matches: 6. This CDR3 is 16 amino acids long. DNA of the CDR3: TGCGCCAGCAGCTTGGGGCCCGACAGGGGTTCCTACGAGCAGTACTTC. Amino acids: CASSLGPDRGSYEQYF.

The chain uses TRBV2 and TRBJ2-5; 8 positions match TRBD1. TRBJ2-4 matches the DNA end more closely, so the J call is doubtful. The CDR3 is made up of 15 amino acids. Germline V gene sequence: CDR1 SNHLY, CDR2 FYNNEI. DNA of the CDR3: TGTGCCAGCATCGTCACAGGGGGGACCAAAAACATTCAGTACTTC. This codes for CASIVTGGTKNIQYF.

This clonotype was detected a few times. The chain combines TRBV7-2 with TRBJ2-7; TRBD2 matches 9 bases. Trimming removed 2 bases from V and 2 bases from J; junction bases left unmatched: 7. The V gene's germline CDR1 is SGHTA and CDR2 FQGNSA. CDR3 length equals 16 residues. CDR3 sequence: CASSLLAGTYTYEQYF. CDR3 DNA: TGTGCCAGCAGCTTACTAGCGGGGACTTACACCTACGAGCAGTACTTC.

The sample holds a few counts of this clonotype. V gene TRBV7-8 combines with J gene TRBJ1-1; D gene unclear. The length of the CDR3 is 13 residues. Germline CDR1 and CDR2: SGHVS and FQNEAQ. The germline V and J ends were trimmed by 5 bases and 10 bases, with 17 bases remaining between them. CDR3 amino acids: CASSPPRGGLAFF. The CDR3 region has the DNA TGTGCCAGCAGCCCTCCCCGGGGTGGGCTAGCTTTCTTT.

The DNA for the CDR3 is TGTGCCAGCAGCTTATCGGGGGGCTCGGCATACAATGAGCAGTTCTTC. It yields the protein CASSLSGGSAYNEQFF. J is TRBJ2-1 and V is TRBV7-3, with a tentative D call TRBD2 (7 bases). CDR3 size: 16 residues. Germline CDR1 reads SGHTA; CDR2 reads FQGTGA. V lost 2 bases, J lost 4 bases, and 15 bases lay in between.

V is TRBV29-1 and J is TRBJ2-3; D not certain. There are 15 residues in the CDR3. In germline, CDR1 is SQVTM, CDR2 ANQGSEA. V lost 1 base to trimming and J lost 4 bases, with 15 bases between them. CDR3 amino acids: CSVEGAPISADTQYF. The CDR3 DNA reads as TGCAGCGTTGAAGGGGCCCCCATTTCGGCAGATACGCAGTATTTT.

This clonotype was seen a few times. The chain has TRBV3-1 and TRBJ2-7, with a possible D match to TRBD1 (6 bases). CDR1 and CDR2 (germline): LGHDT, YNNKEL (reference sequence). V was clipped by 1 base and J by 3 bases, with 10 bases between them. CDR3 length: 14 amino acids. For the CDR3, the DNA is TGTGCCAGCAGCCAAGGACCACAGGGCTACGAGCAGTACTTC. Amino acid sequence: CASSQGPQGYEQYF.

This chain links TRBV18 with TRBJ2-1, with D possibly being TRBD1 or TRBD2 (5 bases each). Per germline, CDR1 KGHSH and CDR2 LQKENI. Trimming left V 6 bases short and J 5 bases short, with 11 bases between. This CDR3 spans 13 amino acids. The CDR3 DNA reads TGTGCCAGCTCCCGGGACCACAACAATGAGCAGTTCTTC. This sequence encodes CASSRDHNNEQFF.

J is TRBJ2-5 and V is TRBV11-3; 8 bases fit TRBD1. Germline V gene data show CDR1 as SGHNT and CDR2 as YENEEA. V lost 3 bases to trimming and J lost 5 bases; unmatched junction nucleotides: 8. The CDR3 runs 15 residues. The CDR3, as DNA: TGTGCCAGCAGCTTTGGGGCAGGGGGCTCGGAGACCCAGTACTTC. This translates into CASSFGAGGSETQYF.

V usage is TRBV7-9 and J usage is TRBJ2-1; maybe TRBD1 (5 bases). Germline V CDR1 and CDR2: SEHNR, FQNEAQ (reference sequence). The V gene lost 1 base and the J gene lost 7 bases, with 20 bases spanning the gap. The CDR3 contains 17 residues. DNA of the CDR3: TGTGCCAGCAGCTTAGACAGGACCACATCTCTAGTTAATGAGCAGTTCTTC. This sequence encodes CASSLDRTTSLVNEQFF.

The chain recombines TRBV20-1 with TRBJ2-1; 7 bases align to TRBD1. Germline trimming cut 1 base from V and 2 bases from J; bases unmatched to any gene: 8. Germline V lookup: CDR1 DFQATT, CDR2 SNEGSKA (reference sequence). The length of the CDR3 is 16 residues. For the CDR3, the DNA is TGCAGTGCTAGAGCCCGGACAGGTGTAACCTACAATGAGCAGTTCTTC. It specifies CSARARTGVTYNEQFF.

The V and J genes are TRBV5-5 and TRBJ1-2; D is perhaps TRBD1 (5 bases). Trimming removed 0 bases from V and 4 bases from J, with 16 bases in between. The CDR3 is 16 amino acids. Germline lookup yields CDR1 SGHKS and CDR2 YYEKEE (reference sequence). The CDR3 region has the DNA TGTGCCAGCAGCTTGGTGGGGCAGGGAGGATCCTATGGCTACACCTTC. It encodes CASSLVGQGGSYGYTF.

This clonotype was detected only a few times. This chain links TRBV4-1 with TRBJ2-3; no firm D call. V was cut by 0 bases and J by 3 bases, with 4 bases left in between. Germline assignment: CDR1 MGHRA and CDR2 YSYEKL. This CDR3 comprises 13 residues. The DNA for the CDR3 is TGCGCCAGCAGCCAAGATGTTACAGATACGCAGTATTTT. Amino acid sequence: CASSQDVTDTQYF.

There are a few counts of this clonotype. V and J are TRBV6-5 and TRBJ1-2; D is possibly TRBD1 (6 bases). Germline-derived CDR1 and CDR2 are MNHEY and SVGAGI. This CDR3 comprises 14 residues. V was trimmed by 4 bases and J by 8 bases, leaving 17 bases between them. The CDR3 loop reads CASSSGRGVRGYTF. CDR3 DNA sequence: TGTGCCAGCAGTTCGGGGAGGGGGGTGAGGGGCTACACCTTC.

This rearrangement joins TRBV7-2 to TRBJ2-7; 9 bases line up with TRBD2. The CDR3 sequence is 16 residues long. Unmatched junction bases numbered 8, after V lost 1 base and J lost 4 bases. The germline V gene encodes CDR1 SGHTA and CDR2 FQGNSA. CDR3 in DNA: TGTGCCAGCAGCTTAGGGATCAGCGGGGGGATGTACGAGCAGTACTTC. Translating gives CASSLGISGGMYEQYF. Using reference TRBV7-2 and TRBJ2-7 for the parts outside the CDR3, the full variable domain is GAGVSQSPSNKVTEKGKDVELRCDPISGHTALYWYRQSLGQGLEFLIYFQGNSAPDKSGLPSDRFSAERTGGSVSTLTIQRTQQEDSAVYLCASSLGISGGMYEQYFGPGTRLTVT.

V is TRBV6-6 and J is TRBJ1-2, with D uncertain. The V end lost 5 bases, the J end lost 2 bases, and 12 bases lay between the germline ends. The CDR3 has 14 residues. In germline, CDR1 is MNHNY, CDR2 SVGAGI (reference sequence). The DNA of the CDR3 is TGTGCCAGCAGTGCCGACGTACTCAACTATGGCTACACCTTC. This gives the protein CASSADVLNYGYTF.

This chain joins TRBV11-2 and TRBJ2-5, with a tentative D call TRBD1 (5 bases). V was trimmed by 5 bases and J by 5 bases, leaving 12 bases between them. CDR1 SGHAT and CDR2 FQNNGV come from the germline V gene. The CDR3 loop spans 13 amino acids. This CDR3 reads CASSRPGRETQYF. As DNA, the CDR3 is TGTGCCAGCAGCCGTCCAGGGCGGGAGACCCAGTACTTC.

The sample holds a few counts of this clonotype. The genes are TRBV11-1 and TRBJ2-7, with D possibly being TRBD1 (6 bases). The J call may be incorrect, as the DNA end agrees better with TRBJ2-5. This CDR3 has 13 residues. Germline lookup yields CDR1 SGHAT and CDR2 FQDESV (reference sequence). CDR3 residues: CASSFSGEQTQYF. For the CDR3, the DNA is TGTGCCAGCAGCTTTTCAGGGGAGCAGACCCAGTACTTC.